Each of the 21 T cell receptor beta chains below was sequenced from the same sample in a study of neurological immune-mediated disorders (dated by TCRdb to the late 2010s). The method was 5' RACE. The reads were generated on an Illumina HiSeq 2500. The public sequencing data were trimmed at Q25 with fastp and processed into clonotypes with MiXCR by TCRdb, which kept only in-frame beta chains. Each record represents a unique CDR3 protein, reported with the most common genes and DNA among its rows. The sample table records tens of thousands of distinct CDR3 sequences; around 10% of these occur just once. The ten most abundant clones make up about 12% of the sample. The time point label for this specimen denotes: longitudinal time-point 2. The sequenced sample consisted of PBMCs. These receptors were obtained from a man in his thirties or forties in good health.

As regards this clonotype: As the CDR3 is not closed by the conserved phenylalanine or tryptophan, this likely results from a read error. The chain is built from TRBV5-1 and TRBJ1-1, with TRBD1 identical over 8 bases. CDR1 is SGHRS, CDR2 YFSETQ, per germline. With 2 bases clipped from V and 4 bases from J, the junction kept 4 bases outside the gene matches. The CDR3 has 14 residues. In DNA form, the CDR3 reads TGCGCCAGCAGCTTAGGACAGGGTGGCACTGAAGCTTTCTTA. This codes for CASSLGQGGTEAFL.

This clonotype has at least ten counts. The J gene is TRBJ1-5, the V gene TRBV5-1, with D tentatively TRBD1 (6 bases). V lost 4 bases, J lost 7 bases, and 12 bases lay in between. Germline CDR1 and CDR2: SGHRS and YFSETQ. The CDR3 is 13 residues long. In nucleotides, the CDR3 is TGCGCCAGCAGCCTAATACAGGGACAGCCCCAGCATTTT. This encodes CASSLIQGQPQHF. Supplemented by reference TRBV5-1 and TRBJ1-5, the full variable domain reads KAGVTQTPRYLIKTRGQQVTLSCSPISGHRSVSWYQQTPGQGLQFLFEYFSETQRNKGNFPGRFSGRQFSNSRSEMNVSTLELGDSALYLCASSLIQGQPQHFGDGTRLSIL.

This clonotype was seen repeatedly, ten times or more. This chain links TRBV20-1 with TRBJ1-1; TRBD1 aligns across 8 bases. Germline-derived CDR1 and CDR2 are DFQATT and SNEGSKA (reference sequence). V lost 2 bases, J lost 3 bases, and 2 bases stayed unmatched. The CDR3 is made up of 13 amino acids. In nucleotides, the CDR3 is TGCAGTGCTAGACGGGGACAGGACACTGAAGCTTTCTTT. Encoded protein: CSARRGQDTEAFF.

This clonotype came up many times. The CDR3 bases are TGTGCCAGCAGCTCCGCAGGGGGATCCTACGAGCAGTACTTC. Protein: CASSSAGGSYEQYF. The genes are TRBV7-2 and TRBJ2-7; TRBD1 matches at 7 bases. Trimming removed 4 bases from V and 1 base from J; junction bases left unmatched: 4. This CDR3 is built from 14 residues. CDR1 is SGHTA and CDR2 is FQGNSA in the germline V gene. The variable domain in full, completed from reference TRBV7-2 and TRBJ2-7, reads GAGVSQSPSNKVTEKGKDVELRCDPISGHTALYWYRQSLGQGLEFLIYFQGNSAPDKSGLPSDRFSAERTGGSVSTLTIQRTQQEDSAVYLCASSSAGGSYEQYFGPGTRLTVT.

In its sample, this clonotype was seen many times. This rearrangement joins TRBV5-1 to TRBJ1-1; D is uncertain. Germline CDR1 reads SGHRS; CDR2 reads YFSETQ. Trimming pared 0 bases from V and 4 bases from J, leaving 13 bases between. CDR3 size: 15 residues. CDR3 region: CASSLEVVGLTEAFF. DNA of the CDR3: TGCGCCAGCAGCTTGGAAGTGGTCGGGCTCACTGAAGCTTTCTTT. The entire variable domain, with the rest obtained from reference TRBV5-1 and TRBJ1-1, is as follows: KAGVTQTPRYLIKTRGQQVTLSCSPISGHRSVSWYQQTPGQGLQFLFEYFSETQRNKGNFPGRFSGRQFSNSRSEMNVSTLELGDSALYLCASSLEVVGLTEAFFGQGTRLTVV.

This clonotype was observed at least ten times. The chain uses TRBV5-1 and TRBJ2-1, with D possibly being TRBD1 (8 bases). The length of the CDR3 is 18 residues. Germline assignment: CDR1 SGHRS and CDR2 YFSETQ. The V gene lost 0 bases and the J gene lost 3 bases, with 19 bases spanning the gap. The CDR3 here is CASSLVTGDGGSYNEQFF. The CDR3, as DNA: TGCGCCAGCAGCTTGGTGACAGGGGATGGCGGGAGCTACAATGAGCAGTTCTTC.

This clonotype occurred many times. This sequence joins TRBV28 and TRBJ1-2; TRBD1 is a possible D gene (6 bases). V was pared by 5 bases and J by 9 bases, with 16 bases between. The CDR3 length is 13 residues. CDR1 and CDR2 from the germline V gene are MDHEN and SYDVKM. CDR3 in amino acids: CASSEGQSGRYTF. For the CDR3, the DNA is TGTGCCAGCAGTGAAGGACAGAGCGGGCGCTACACCTTC.

The table lists this clonotype with many counts. This chain connects TRBV6-6 to TRBJ2-5, with D unresolved. V was cut by 0 bases and J by 5 bases, with 10 bases left in between. Germline-derived CDR1 and CDR2 are MNHNY and SVGAGI (reference sequence). This CDR3 has 14 amino acids. CDR3 amino acids: CASSYSIRFETQYF. Written as DNA, the CDR3 is TGTGCCAGCAGTTACTCGATCCGGTTCGAGACCCAGTACTTC.

This clonotype was counted a few times. This rearrangement joins TRBV7-8 to TRBJ2-5; 9 nucleotides line up with TRBD1. CDR3 length: 16 residues. Germline CDR1 SGHVS, CDR2 FQNEAQ. J lost 4 bases, V lost 5 bases, and 11 bases had no gene match. The CDR3 DNA reads as TGTGCCAGCAGCCGACGGACAGGGGATTTACTAGAGACCCAGTACTTC. The encoded protein is CASSRRTGDLLETQYF.

There are a few counts of this clonotype. This rearrangement joins TRBV14 to TRBJ2-1; tentatively, D is TRBD1 or TRBD2 (5 bases each). CDR3 size: 15 residues. V was cut by 2 bases and J by 10 bases, with 18 bases left in between. The germline V gene encodes CDR1 SGHDN and CDR2 FVKESK. The CDR3 loop reads CASSQSGLWAGEQFF. The CDR3 nucleotides are TGTGCCAGCAGCCAATCGGGGCTTTGGGCTGGGGAGCAGTTCTTC.

This clonotype was seen many times. The rearrangement links TRBV29-1 to TRBJ2-2; TRBD1 matches at 9 bases. The CDR3 has 13 amino acids. After removal of 7 bases from V and 7 bases from J, the junction contained 7 bases not matched to a gene. The germline V gene has CDR1 SQVTM and CDR2 ANQGSEA. The CDR3 region has the DNA TGCAGCGCCGGACAGGGGACGGTCGGGGAGCTGTTTTTT. This gives the protein CSAGQGTVGELFF.

This clonotype was seen repeatedly, ten times or more. V and J are TRBV6-1 and TRBJ2-3; perhaps TRBD1 as D (6 bases). This CDR3 has 14 residues. The germline gives CDR1 MNHNS, CDR2 SASEGT. Trimming cost V 3 bases and J 4 bases, with 11 bases left between them. This chain's CDR3 is CASSEQGFADTQYF. CDR3 bases: TGTGCCAGCAGTGAGCAGGGGTTCGCAGATACGCAGTATTTT.

The chain joins TRBV13 to TRBJ2-7; no firm D call. Germline CDR1 is PRHDT and CDR2 is FYEKMQ (reference sequence). CDR3 length: 14 amino acids. The V gene lost 7 bases and the J gene lost 0 bases, with 13 bases spanning the gap. CDR3 sequence (DNA): TGTGCCAGCAAGCCCCCAACAAACTCCTACGAGCAGTACTTC. It yields the protein CASKPPTNSYEQYF.

The chain couples TRBV15 to TRBJ2-3; D might be TRBD2 (5 bases). The V and J ends lost 3 bases and 8 bases respectively, with 27 bases between them. This CDR3 is 18 amino acids long. CDR1 LNHNV and CDR2 YYDKDF come from the germline V gene (reference sequence). This CDR3 reads CATSSRLTLAGGSGTQYF. As DNA, the CDR3 is TGTGCCACCAGCAGTAGGCTTACCTTAGCAGGAGGATCGGGTACGCAGTATTTT.

This clonotype was seen many times. V gene TRBV5-1 combines with J gene TRBJ2-1; 7 bases are a match to TRBD2. The J segment lost 5 bases and the V segment lost 0 bases, leaving 5 bases of the junction unmatched. From germline, CDR1 is SGHRS and CDR2 YFSETQ. The CDR3 has 15 amino acids. CDR3 in amino acids: CASSLGGGRDNEQFF. DNA of the CDR3: TGCGCCAGCAGCTTGGGGGGGGGTCGGGACAATGAGCAGTTCTTC.

The V gene is TRBV20-1, the J gene TRBJ1-5; 7 nucleotides match TRBD1. The V and J ends lost 3 bases and 0 bases, in that order; junction bases with no gene match: 8. CDR1 is DFQATT, CDR2 SNEGSKA, per germline (reference sequence). The CDR3 is 16 amino acids. CDR3 coding DNA: TGCAGTGCTAGCGTAGGGACAGCCTTTAGCAATCAGCCCCAGCATTTT. Its protein is CSASVGTAFSNQPQHF.

This clonotype occurred many times. This chain links TRBV7-3 with TRBJ2-1, with TRBD2 as a possible D gene (6 bases). CDR3 length equals 15 residues. The germline V gene has CDR1 SGHTA and CDR2 FQGTGA. Trimming took off 3 bases at V and 5 bases at J, with 14 bases between the two ends. CDR3: CASSLKLATNNEQFF. CDR3 coding DNA: TGTGCCAGCAGCTTGAAGCTAGCGACAAACAATGAGCAGTTCTTC. Variable domain in full (rest from reference TRBV7-3 and TRBJ2-1): GAGVSQTPSNKVTEKGKYVELRCDPISGHTALYWYRQSLGQGPEFLIYFQGTGAADDSGLPNDRFFAVRPEGSVSTLKIQRTERGDSAVYLCASSLKLATNNEQFFGPGTRLTVL.

This clonotype was counted at least ten times. V is TRBV5-1 and J is TRBJ1-1, with 9 bases that match TRBD1. Germline-derived CDR1 and CDR2 are SGHRS and YFSETQ. The J segment lost 6 bases and the V segment lost 4 bases, leaving 10 bases of the junction unmatched. The CDR3 has 15 amino acids. CDR3 DNA sequence: TGCGCCAGCAGCCGCCAGACAGGGGGGTTGGCTGAAGCTTTCTTT. Encoded protein: CASSRQTGGLAEAFF.

This clonotype was seen many times. This CDR3 is CASSLLGQPQHF. The DNA of the CDR3 is TGCGCCAGCAGCCTATTAGGGCAGCCCCAGCATTTT. The V call is TRBV4-1, the J call TRBJ1-5; D unresolved. V lost 4 bases to trimming and J lost 7 bases, with 8 bases between them. The germline V gene encodes CDR1 MGHRA and CDR2 YSYEKL. The CDR3 contains 12 residues.

The table lists this clonotype with many counts. The V and J genes are TRBV20-1 and TRBJ2-2, with TRBD2 as a possible D gene (6 bases). Germline CDR1 is DFQATT and CDR2 is SNEGSKA (reference sequence). The CDR3 runs to 17 residues. Trimming cost V 3 bases and J 3 bases, with 20 bases left between them. CDR3 nucleotide sequence: TGCAGTGCTAGTGTTAGCTCAGCGGGTCCTTACACCGGGGAGCTGTTTTTT. This translates into CSASVSSAGPYTGELFF.

In this sample, this clonotype turned up many times. V and J are TRBV10-2 and TRBJ2-7; 9 bases agree with TRBD1. The trim removed 5 bases at V and 2 bases at J, leaving 13 bases unmatched. Germline V CDR1 and CDR2: WSHSY, SAAADI. The CDR3 length is 17 residues. For the CDR3, the DNA is TGCGCCAGCAGTATCAAGACAGGGGGGGACGTCACCTACGAGCAGTACTTC. Protein product: CASSIKTGGDVTYEQYF.